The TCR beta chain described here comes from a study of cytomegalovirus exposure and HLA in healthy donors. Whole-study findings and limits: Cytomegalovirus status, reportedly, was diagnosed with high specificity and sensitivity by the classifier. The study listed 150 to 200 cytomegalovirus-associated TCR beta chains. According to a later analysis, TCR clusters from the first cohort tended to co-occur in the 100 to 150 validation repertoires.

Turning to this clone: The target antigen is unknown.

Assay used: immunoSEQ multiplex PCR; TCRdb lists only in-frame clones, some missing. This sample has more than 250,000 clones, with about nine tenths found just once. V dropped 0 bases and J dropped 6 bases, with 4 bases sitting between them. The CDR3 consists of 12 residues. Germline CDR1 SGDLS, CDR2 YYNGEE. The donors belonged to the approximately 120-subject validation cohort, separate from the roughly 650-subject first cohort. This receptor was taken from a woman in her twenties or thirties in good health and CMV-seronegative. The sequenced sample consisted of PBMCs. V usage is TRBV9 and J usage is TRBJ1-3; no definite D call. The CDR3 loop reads CASSVDENTIYF. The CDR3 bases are TGTGCCAGCAGCGTAGATGAAAACACCATATATTTT. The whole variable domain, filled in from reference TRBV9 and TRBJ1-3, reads DSGVTQTPKHLITATGQRVTLRCSPRSGDLSVYWYQQSLDQGLQFLIQYYNGEERAKGNILERFSAQQFPDLHSELNLSSLELGDSALYFCASSVDENTIYFGEGSWLTVV.